This record covers a single TCR beta chain. Its antigen specificity is not known. Per-base quality was not reported, and no clone a single base away is much larger than it. This sample was taken from a study of blood T cell repertoires in COVID-19 (dated by TCRdb to the early 2020s). For context, the study as a whole: Collaborator samples came from the United States, Italy and Spain and covered acute and convalescent phases of COVID-19. The material from the prospective study consisted of cDNA or gDNA derived from T cells, B-cell-depleted T cells, or PBMCs. Subjects who had been exposed to COVID-19, were actively infected with it, or had recovered from it provided the deeply sampled blood TCRbeta repertoires that made up the dataset. A freely available public database, intended as a resource for researchers studying the immune response to SARS-CoV-2, is where the repertoires were released. The samples were drawn from the first 160 participants of the ongoing ImmuneRACE study and from 1,254 subjects provided by 6 global collaborators. The sample metadata nearly always contained a de-identified subject ID, COVID-19 status, age in years and sex. Where available, HLA class I and class II types were taken from metadata supplied by the sample provider and were not determined by assay-based typing.

The cysteine opens and the phenylalanine closes a CDR3 of 14 amino acids. The retained sequence is limited to the CDR3, 42 bases, with the frame set at the first base. Sequences SGHAT (CDR1) and FQNNGV (CDR2) are obtained from the germline V gene. Trimming leaves V shorter by 5 bases and J shorter by 15 bases, with the junction holding 14 bases beyond the gene matches. The research as a whole found: The amount of clinical and demographic metadata varied by source and participant and was provided uncurated.

Collaborating institutions collected whole blood in K2EDTA tubes following their own protocols. For TCRbeta analysis, collaborators shipped samples in one of three forms: frozen whole blood, isolated PBMCs, or DNA extracted from either of those sample types. TCRbeta CDR3 regions were amplified from genomic DNA using the immunoSEQ Assay, a bias-controlled multiplex PCR. The study's own analysis went as follows. Nucleated cell counts per sample were estimated from amplification of reference gene primers within the assay. Sequence reads were collapsed and filtered to measure the absolute abundance of every unique TCRbeta CDR3 rearrangement. For each sample, productive Simpson clonality was calculated as the square root of Simpson's diversity index across productive rearrangements. Entries here come from immuneACCESS through TCRdb and include only in-frame sequences with V and J called. Some clones fail to appear in such tables; in the studies checked, an unresolved V gene covers under half of the shortfall, and the cause of the remainder is unknown. V and J calls and clone size are given by that table; D and trimming were obtained from the DNA. Across this sample there are some 53,000 clones, with roughly 90% seen only once. 15% to 20% of the sample is held by the ten biggest clonotypes.

The specimen sequenced was peripheral blood. This clonotype originated in a human donor with active COVID-19. The donor label of this sample is uncertain. The chain is made from TRBV11-2 and TRBJ2-1; the central 9 bases match TRBD1. The CDR3 reads as follows: CASSIRSRTGDRFF. The DNA sequence is given as TGTGCCAGCAGCATTAGGTCCCGGACAGGGGACCGGTTCTTC.